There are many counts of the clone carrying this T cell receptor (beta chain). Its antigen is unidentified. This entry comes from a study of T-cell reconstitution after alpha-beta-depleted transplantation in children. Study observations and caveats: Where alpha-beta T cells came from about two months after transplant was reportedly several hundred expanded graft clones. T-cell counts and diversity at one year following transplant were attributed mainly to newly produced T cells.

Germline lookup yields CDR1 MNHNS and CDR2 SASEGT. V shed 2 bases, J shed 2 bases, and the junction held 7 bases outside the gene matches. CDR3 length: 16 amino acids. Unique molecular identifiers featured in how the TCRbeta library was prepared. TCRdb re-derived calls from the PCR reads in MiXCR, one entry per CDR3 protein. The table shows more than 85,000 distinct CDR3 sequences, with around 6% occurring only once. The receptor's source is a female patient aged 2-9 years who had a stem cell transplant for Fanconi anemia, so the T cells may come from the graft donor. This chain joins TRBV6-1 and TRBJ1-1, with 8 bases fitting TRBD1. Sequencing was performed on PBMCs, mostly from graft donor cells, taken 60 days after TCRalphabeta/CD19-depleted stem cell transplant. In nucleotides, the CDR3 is TGTGCCAGCAGTGAATTTAGGACAGGGAGAAACACTGAAGCTTTCTTT. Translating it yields CASSEFRTGRNTEAFF.